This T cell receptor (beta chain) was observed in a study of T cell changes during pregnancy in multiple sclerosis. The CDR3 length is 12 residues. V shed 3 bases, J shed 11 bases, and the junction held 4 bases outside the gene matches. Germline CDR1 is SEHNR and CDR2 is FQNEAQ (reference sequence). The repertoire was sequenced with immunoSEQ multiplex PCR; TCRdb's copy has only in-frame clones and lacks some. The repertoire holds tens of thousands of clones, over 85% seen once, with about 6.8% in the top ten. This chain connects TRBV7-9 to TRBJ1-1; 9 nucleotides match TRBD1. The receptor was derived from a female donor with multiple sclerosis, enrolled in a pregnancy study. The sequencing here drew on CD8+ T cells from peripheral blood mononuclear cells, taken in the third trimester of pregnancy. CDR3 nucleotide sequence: TGTGCCAGCAGCTTTGGGGGACAGGGCGCTTTCTTT. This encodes CASSFGGQGAFF.